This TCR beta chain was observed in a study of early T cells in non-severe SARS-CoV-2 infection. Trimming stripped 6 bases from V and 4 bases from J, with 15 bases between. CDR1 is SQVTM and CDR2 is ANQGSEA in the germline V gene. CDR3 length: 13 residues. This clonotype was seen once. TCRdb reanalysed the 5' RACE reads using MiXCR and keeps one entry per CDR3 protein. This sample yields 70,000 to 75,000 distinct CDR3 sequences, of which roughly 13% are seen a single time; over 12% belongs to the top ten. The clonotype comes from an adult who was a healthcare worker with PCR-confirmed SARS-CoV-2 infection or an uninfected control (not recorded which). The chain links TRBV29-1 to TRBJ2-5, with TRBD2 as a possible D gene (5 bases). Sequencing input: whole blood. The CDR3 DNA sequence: TGCAGCGTCACGGGCCTAGCCCGAGAGACCCAGTACTTC. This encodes CSVTGLARETQYF.